A selection of T cell receptor beta chains follows, all from one sample in a study of blood T cell repertoires in COVID-19. Repertoires were generated with immunoSEQ multiplex PCR, while TCRdb's copy carries only in-frame clones and drops some. Seen here are 200,000 to 250,000 clones, about 84% observed once, and the top ten hold 6.5% to 8.5%. The sample consisted of PBMCs or T cells enriched from blood (not recorded which). The source is a woman in her 40s with acute COVID-19. Both conserved end residues are part of each CDR3. D genes are given only for firm matches.

>-|TRBJ1-1|TRBV12-3/TRBV12-4
CASNYREGAEAFF
>TRBD1|TRBJ1-1|TRBV5-5
CASSARQGADTEAFF
>-|TRBJ1-4|TRBV4-3
CASSQETGRRNLFF
>-|TRBJ2-5|TRBV11-3
CASSLVLSETQYF
>TRBD1|TRBJ1-2|TRBV19
CASSQGAGYGYTF
>TRBD2|TRBJ2-3|TRBV2
CASSNSGIGTDTQYF
>-|TRBJ2-7|TRBV6-6
CASSYLGGRYEQYF
>-|TRBJ1-1|TRBV18
CASSPGGDTEAFF
>TRBD1|TRBJ2-2|TRBV29-1
CSWAGGTGELFF
>TRBD1|TRBJ2-7|TRBV5-6
CASSSGGTGSTLGYEQYF
>TRBD1|TRBJ1-1|TRBV11-3
CASSLTGETEAFF
>-|TRBJ1-1|TRBV2
CASIWLANTEAFF
>-|TRBJ1-1|TRBV28
CASRTTGNTEAFF